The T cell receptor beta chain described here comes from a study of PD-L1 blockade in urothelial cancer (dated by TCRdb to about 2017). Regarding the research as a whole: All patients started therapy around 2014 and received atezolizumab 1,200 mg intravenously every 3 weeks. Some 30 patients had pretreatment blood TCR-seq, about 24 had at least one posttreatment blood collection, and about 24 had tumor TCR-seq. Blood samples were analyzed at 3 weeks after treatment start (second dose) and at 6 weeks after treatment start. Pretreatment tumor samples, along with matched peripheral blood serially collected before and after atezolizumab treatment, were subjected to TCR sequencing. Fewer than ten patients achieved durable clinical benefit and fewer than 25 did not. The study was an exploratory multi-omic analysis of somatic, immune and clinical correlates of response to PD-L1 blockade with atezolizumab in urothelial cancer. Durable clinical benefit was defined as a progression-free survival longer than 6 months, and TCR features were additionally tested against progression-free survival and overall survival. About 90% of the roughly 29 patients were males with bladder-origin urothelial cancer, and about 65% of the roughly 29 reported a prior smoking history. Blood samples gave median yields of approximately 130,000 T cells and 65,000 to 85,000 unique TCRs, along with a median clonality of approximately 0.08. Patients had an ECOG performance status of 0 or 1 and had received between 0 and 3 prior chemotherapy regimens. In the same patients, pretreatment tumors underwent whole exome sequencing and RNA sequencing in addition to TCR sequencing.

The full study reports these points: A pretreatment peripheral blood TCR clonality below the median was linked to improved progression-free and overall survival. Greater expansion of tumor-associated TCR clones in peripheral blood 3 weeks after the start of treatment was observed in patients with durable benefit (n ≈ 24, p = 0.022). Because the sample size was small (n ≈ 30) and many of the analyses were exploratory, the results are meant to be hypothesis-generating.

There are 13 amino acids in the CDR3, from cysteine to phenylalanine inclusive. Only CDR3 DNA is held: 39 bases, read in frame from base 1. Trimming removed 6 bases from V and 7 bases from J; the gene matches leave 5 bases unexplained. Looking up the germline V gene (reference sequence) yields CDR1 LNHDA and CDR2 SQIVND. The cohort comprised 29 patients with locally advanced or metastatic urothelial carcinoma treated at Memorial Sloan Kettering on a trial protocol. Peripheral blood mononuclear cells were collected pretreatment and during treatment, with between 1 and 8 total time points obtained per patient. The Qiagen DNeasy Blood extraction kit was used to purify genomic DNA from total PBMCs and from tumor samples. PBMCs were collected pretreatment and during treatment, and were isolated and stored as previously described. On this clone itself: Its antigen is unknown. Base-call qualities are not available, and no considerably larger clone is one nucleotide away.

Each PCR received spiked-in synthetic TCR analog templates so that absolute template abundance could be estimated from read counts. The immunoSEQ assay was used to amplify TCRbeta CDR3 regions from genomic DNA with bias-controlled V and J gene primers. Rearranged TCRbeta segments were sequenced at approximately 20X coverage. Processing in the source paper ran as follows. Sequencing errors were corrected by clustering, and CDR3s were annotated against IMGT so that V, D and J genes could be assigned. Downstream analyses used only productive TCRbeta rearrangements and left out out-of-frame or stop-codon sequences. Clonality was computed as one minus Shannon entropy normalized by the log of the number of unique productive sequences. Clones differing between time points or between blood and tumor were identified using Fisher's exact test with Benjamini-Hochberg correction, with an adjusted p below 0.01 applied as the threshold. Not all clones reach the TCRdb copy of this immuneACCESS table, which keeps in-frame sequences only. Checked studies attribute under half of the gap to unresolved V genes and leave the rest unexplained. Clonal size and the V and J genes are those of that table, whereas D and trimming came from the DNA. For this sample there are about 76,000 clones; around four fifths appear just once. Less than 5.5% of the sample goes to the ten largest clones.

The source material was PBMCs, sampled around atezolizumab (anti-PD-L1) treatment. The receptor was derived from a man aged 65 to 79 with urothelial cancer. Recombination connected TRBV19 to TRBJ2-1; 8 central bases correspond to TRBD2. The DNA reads TGTGCCAGTAGCGGGACTAGTTTTAATGAGCAGTTCTTC. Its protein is CASSGTSFNEQFF.